These 25 T cell receptor beta chains were sequenced from one sample in a study of metastatic and nonmetastatic thyroid tumors. The entire patient cohort was treatment-naive prior to thyroid surgery. TCRdb reanalyzed the PCR reads with MiXCR. This table holds almost 70,000 clones, 12% to 15% found once. The sequencing input was blood. These receptors were obtained from a male donor with papillary thyroid cancer or a benign thyroid nodule (not recorded which). Some clones in this sample may be carry-over from other donors' samples.

This clone showed up many times. The chain employs TRBV7-9 and TRBJ1-1; D unclear. Trimming stripped 4 bases from V and 10 bases from J, with 13 bases between. The germline V gene has CDR1 SEHNR and CDR2 FQNEAQ (reference sequence). There are 12 residues in the CDR3. The CDR3 DNA is TGTGCCAGCAGCTCGACGGTATACGGAGCTTTCTTT. Encoded protein: CASSSTVYGAFF.

This clone was counted ten times or more. This rearrangement joins TRBV6-1 to TRBJ2-5, with 8 nucleotides matching TRBD1. This CDR3 contains 16 residues. Germline V CDR1 and CDR2: MNHNS, SASEGT. V was pared by 0 bases and J by 0 bases, with 3 bases of the junction left unmatched. CDR3 DNA sequence: TGTGCCAGCAGTGAAGCACAGGGGGTATACCAAGAGACCCAGTACTTC. Protein product: CASSEAQGVYQETQYF.

This clone occurred many times. The rearrangement links TRBV4-1 to TRBJ2-1; D is unclear. Germline V gives CDR1 MGHRA, CDR2 YSYEKL. The V and J ends lost 0 bases and 10 bases respectively, with 13 bases between them. The CDR3 extends over 14 amino acids. CDR3 nucleotide sequence: TGCGCCAGCAGCCAAGAAGAGAATGTAGGCGAGCAGTTCTTC. It translates to CASSQEENVGEQFF.

The sample holds many counts of this clone. The CDR3 DNA reads TGTGCCAGCAGAACTCCGGCGGAAAACACTGAAGCTTTCTTT. Translated, it gives CASRTPAENTEAFF. The chain combines TRBV28 with TRBJ1-1; no reliable D call. CDR1 MDHEN and CDR2 SYDVKM come from the germline V gene. V lost 6 bases and J lost 2, with 13 bases in between. The CDR3 spans 14 residues.

This clone was picked up a small number of times. Here the CDR3 DNA reads TGTGCCAGCAGTGAGACTAGCGGGCTCCCTTACAATGAGCAGTTCTTC. It translates to CASSETSGLPYNEQFF. J is TRBJ2-1 and V is TRBV6-1, with 10 bases matching TRBD2. V lost 3 bases and J lost 4; bases outside the gene matches: 6. Germline values: CDR1 MNHNS, CDR2 SASEGT. The length of the CDR3 is 16 residues.

This clone came up many times. The chain is built from TRBV2 and TRBJ2-3; 10 nucleotides match TRBD1. CDR3 length: 19 residues. V was clipped by 2 bases and J by 2 bases; unmatched bases: 13. CDR1 is SNHLY, CDR2 FYNNEI, per germline. This CDR3 reads CASSERTGGQAGYTDTQYF. Written as DNA, the CDR3 is TGTGCCAGCAGTGAAAGGACAGGGGGGCAGGCAGGGTACACAGATACGCAGTATTTT. Using reference TRBV2 and TRBJ2-3 for the parts outside the CDR3, the full variable domain is EPEVTQTPSHQVTQMGQEVILRCVPISNHLYFYWYRQILGQKVEFLVSFYNNEISEKSEIFDDQFSVERPDGSNFTLKIRSTKLEDSAMYFCASSERTGGQAGYTDTQYFGPGTRLTVL.

Points on this clone: Being one base from a much bigger clone, this may be a read error. The rearrangement uses TRBV6-1 and TRBJ2-5, with TRBD2 matching over 10 bases. Per germline, CDR1 MNHNS and CDR2 SASEGT. This CDR3 is built from 15 residues. In DNA, the CDR3 is TGTGCCAGCAGTTTAAGCGGGAGGGCCGGAGAGGCCCAGTACTTC. It codes for CASSLSGRAGEAQYF.

There are a few counts of this clone. The J gene is TRBJ2-5, the V gene TRBV19; 9 positions match TRBD2. J lost 5 bases, V lost 3 bases, and 7 bases had no gene match. This CDR3 has 15 amino acids. The V gene's germline CDR1 is LNHDA and CDR2 SQIVND (reference sequence). This CDR3 reads CASSMWLAGCETQYF. In DNA form, the CDR3 reads TGTGCCAGTAGTATGTGGCTAGCGGGATGTGAGACCCAGTACTTC.

Many counts were recorded for this clone. The rearrangement uses TRBV6-2 or TRBV6-3 and TRBJ2-3; 10 positions match TRBD2. The CDR3 is made up of 14 amino acids. Germline-derived CDR1 and CDR2 are MNHEY and SVGEGT. V dropped 2 bases and J dropped 6; count of bases not matched to a gene: 2. As DNA, the CDR3 is TGTGCCAGCAGTTACAGCGGGAGGGGTGATACGCAGTATTTT. Its protein product is CASSYSGRGDTQYF.

This clone was detected ten times or more. This chain links TRBV7-2 with TRBJ1-5, with D possibly TRBD1 on 6 matching bases. The germline CDR1 and CDR2 sequences are SGHTA and FQGNSA. CDR3 length equals 13 residues. Trimming shortened V by 4 bases and J by 6 bases, and 10 bases separated the two germline ends. CDR3 sequence: CASSSQGGQPQHF. The CDR3, as DNA: TGTGCCAGCAGCTCACAGGGCGGTCAGCCCCAGCATTTT.

This clone has a count of ten or more. The genes are TRBV15 and TRBJ2-3; no clear D. V dropped 5 bases and J dropped 0 bases, with 15 bases sitting between them. Germline lookup yields CDR1 LNHNV and CDR2 YYDKDF (reference sequence). The CDR3 runs 16 residues. This chain's CDR3 is CATSSRALASTDTQYF. The CDR3 bases are TGTGCCACCAGCTCAAGGGCGTTAGCTAGCACAGATACGCAGTATTTT.

This clone was counted many times. The rearrangement joins TRBV12-3 or TRBV12-4 to TRBJ1-2; D is undetermined. V lost 8 bases and J 0 bases, leaving 7 bases between the germline ends. This CDR3 has 12 residues. The CDR3 DNA follows: TGTGCCAGCCGCCAAGCTAACTATGGCTACACCTTC. It specifies CASRQANYGYTF.

This clone has only a few counts. The chain employs TRBV25-1 and TRBJ2-2; the D is unclear. From germline, CDR1 is MGHDK and CDR2 SYGVNS. The CDR3 has 17 amino acids. The V and J ends lost 4 bases and 1 base respectively, with 16 bases between them. Here the CDR3 DNA reads TGTGCCAGCAGTGCATCCCGTTACTACCTGAACACCGGGGAGCTGTTTTTT. Its translation is CASSASRYYLNTGELFF.

This clone showed up many times. This chain joins TRBV7-6 and TRBJ2-2; D is ambiguous. Germline V CDR1 and CDR2: SGHVS, FNYEAQ. Trimming shortened V by 1 base and J by 4 bases, and 1 base separated the two germline ends. The CDR3 has 12 residues. The chain's CDR3 is CASSLGTGELFF. The CDR3 DNA reads as TGTGCCAGCAGCTTAGGCACCGGGGAGCTGTTTTTT.

There are many counts of this clone. CDR3 nucleotide sequence: TGTGCCAGCAGCCATCCGACAGGGCCGGCTGGCTACACCTTC. Its translation: CASSHPTGPAGYTF. The chain uses TRBV14 and TRBJ1-2; 7 bases match TRBD1. The CDR3 is made up of 14 amino acids. Germline trimming cut 3 bases from V and 7 bases from J; bases unmatched to any gene: 8. The germline gives CDR1 SGHDN, CDR2 FVKESK.

V usage is TRBV20-1 and J usage is TRBJ2-7, with 7 bases fitting TRBD2. Germline CDR1 is DFQATT and CDR2 is SNEGSKA (reference sequence). This CDR3 region has 14 residues. Trimming removed 7 bases from V and 1 base from J; junction bases left unmatched: 10. For the CDR3, the DNA is TGCAGTGTGCCCAGCGGGGTACCATCCTACGAGCAGTACTTC. Its protein product is CSVPSGVPSYEQYF.

Regarding this clone: A much larger clone is a single base away; this may be a read error. The CDR3: CASSLGVGSDTEAFF. The CDR3 DNA reads as TGTGCCAGCAGCTTGGGAGTCGGATCGGACACTGAAGCTTTCTTT. The V and J genes are TRBV5-6 and TRBJ1-1; D is unclear. The V gene's germline CDR1 is SGHDT and CDR2 YYEEEE. Deletions cut 0 bases from V and 3 bases from J, with 12 bases between. CDR3 length equals 15 residues.

Ten or more counts support this clone. The V gene is TRBV6-5, the J gene TRBJ1-4, with 7 bases matching TRBD1. V lost 7 bases to trimming and J lost 8 bases; unmatched junction nucleotides: 25. The germline gives CDR1 MNHEY, CDR2 SVGAGI. The CDR3 is made up of 19 amino acids. The CDR3 region is CASTPRLGLTGALEEKLFF. For the CDR3, the DNA is TGTGCCAGCACCCCTCGGTTGGGCCTAACAGGGGCCCTAGAGGAAAAACTGTTTTTT.

This clone was seen at least ten times. This chain uses TRBV18 with TRBJ2-5; D remains ambiguous. The CDR3 length is 12 residues. V was trimmed by 3 bases and J by 5 bases, leaving 7 bases between them. Germline V CDR1 and CDR2: KGHSH, LQKENI. The CDR3 sequence is CASSPDDETQYF. DNA for the CDR3: TGTGCCAGCTCACCGGACGATGAGACCCAGTACTTC. Complete variable domain (other parts from reference TRBV18 and TRBJ2-5): NAGVMQNPRHLVRRRGQEARLRCSPMKGHSHVYWYRQLPEEGLKFMVYLQKENIIDESGMPKERFSAEFPKEGPSILRIQQVVRGDSAAYFCASSPDDETQYFGPGTRLLVL.

This clone has a handful of counts. In DNA, the CDR3 is TGTGCCAGCAGCTACGGGTGGGCGGGAGAGTACAATGAGCAGTTCTTC. Translation: CASSYGWAGEYNEQFF. The chain joins TRBV11-1 to TRBJ2-1; 7 nucleotides line up with TRBD2. The V gene end was trimmed by 4 bases and the J gene end by 4 bases; junction bases not matched to a gene: 10. CDR1 is SGHAT and CDR2 is FQDESV in the germline V gene (reference sequence). CDR3 length equals 16 residues.

Remarks on this clone: Just one base apart from a much larger clone, this may be a read error. The gene calls are TRBV2 and TRBJ1-1; 7 nucleotides align to TRBD1. This CDR3 comprises 14 residues. The trim removed 7 bases at V and 6 bases at J, leaving 11 bases unmatched. Looked up from germline, CDR1 is SNHLY and CDR2 is FYNNEI. The CDR3 is CASTWDSRPAEAFF. Here the CDR3 DNA reads TGTGCCAGCACCTGGGACAGCCGGCCAGCTGAAGCTTTCTTT. Complete variable domain (other parts from reference TRBV2 and TRBJ1-1): EPEVTQTPSHQVTQMGQEVILRCVPISNHLYFYWYRQILGQKVEFLVSFYNNEISEKSEIFDDQFSVERPDGSNFTLKIRSTKLEDSAMYFCASTWDSRPAEAFFGQGTRLTVV.

This chain links TRBV10-1 with TRBJ1-2; D remains unclear. This CDR3 spans 13 amino acids. Between the trimmed V and J ends, which lost 5 bases and 4 bases, there was a span of 11 bases. The germline V gene has CDR1 WNHNN and CDR2 SYGVQD (reference sequence). The CDR3 reads CASSYSTAYGYTF. For the CDR3, the DNA is TGCGCCAGCAGTTACTCGACGGCCTATGGCTACACCTTC.

This clone has only a few counts. This sequence joins TRBV27 and TRBJ2-1; TRBD2 aligns across 9 bases. From germline, CDR1 is MNHEY and CDR2 SMNVEV (reference sequence). Trimming took 2 bases from V and 10 from J; bases not matched to a gene: 18. This CDR3 is 18 amino acids long. CDR3 loop: CASSLMRLWGLAVDEQFF. CDR3 DNA sequence: TGTGCCAGCAGTTTAATGAGGTTGTGGGGACTAGCTGTCGACGAGCAGTTCTTC.

This clone has a count of ten or more. This chain connects TRBV20-1 to TRBJ2-1; D not resolved. This CDR3 is built from 11 residues. Per the germline V gene, CDR1 is DFQATT and CDR2 is SNEGSKA (reference sequence). Trimming removed 5 bases at V and 16 bases at J, with 18 bases between. The CDR3 nucleotides read TGCAGTGCTCCTAGTTTTCGGAGTCCTTTCTTC. As protein: CSAPSFRSPFF.

The chain uses TRBV5-4 and TRBJ2-5, with 11 bases lining up with TRBD2. Trimming removed 1 base from V and 4 bases from J; junction bases left unmatched: 9. CDR1 SGHNT and CDR2 YYREEE come from the germline V gene (reference sequence). The CDR3 has 17 residues. The CDR3 DNA reads TGTGCCAGCAGCTTGAAACTAGCGGGAGCCTTGGGAGAGACCCAGTACTTC. Translated: CASSLKLAGALGETQYF.